This T cell receptor (beta chain) derives from a study of regulatory T cells in long-lasting Graves disease. Time point noted: persistent/refractory GD, antithyroid drugs over 5 years with positive TRAb. Preparation of the TCR library used RNA extracted from PBMCs. Construction of TCR beta libraries relied on iRepertoire HTBI primers and on Arm-PCR targeting CDR3 regions. TCRdb re-derived calls from the multiplex PCR reads in MiXCR, one entry per CDR3 protein. The data contain 600,000 to 800,000 distinct CDR3 sequences, 30% of them singletons. Per germline, CDR1 KGHDR and CDR2 SFDVKD. The CDR3 length is 13 residues. The V and J ends lost 1 base and 7 bases respectively, with 7 bases between them.

This receptor was obtained from a female donor with Graves disease. The source was peripheral blood mononuclear cells (PBMCs), collected when the disease was refractory, from a patient treated with antithyroid drugs. The chain has TRBV24-1 and TRBJ2-1; maybe TRBD2 (5 bases). As DNA, the CDR3 is TGTGCCACCAGTGATTTAACTAGGAATGAGCAGTTCTTC. Translating it yields CATSDLTRNEQFF.